The 21 T cell receptor beta chains presented below share a single source sample, sequenced in a study of T cell repertoires in cytomegalovirus infection. No antigen has been identified for these receptors. Each CDR3 protein gets one entry after TCRdb re-called the reads with MiXCR. This table has over 250,000 distinct CDR3 sequences, about 20% appearing once. Sequences were derived from cultured PBMCs, sampled from culture after CMV antigen stimulation. Receptor source: a human donor in good health (CMV status not recorded). Some clones in this sample may be carry-over from other donors' samples.

This clonotype came up many times. The J gene is TRBJ2-1, the V gene TRBV7-3, with 8 positions matching TRBD1. In germline, CDR1 is SGHTA, CDR2 FQGTGA. This CDR3 contains 15 residues. The V and J ends lost 4 bases and 4 bases, in that order; junction bases with no gene match: 6. The CDR3 reads CASSSRDRRYNEQFF. The CDR3 DNA sequence: TGTGCCAGCAGCTCTAGGGACAGGCGTTACAATGAGCAGTTCTTC.

This clonotype appeared a few times. The chain employs TRBV7-3 and TRBJ2-2, with a tentative D call TRBD2 (5 bases). Between the trimmed V and J ends, which lost 5 bases and 4 bases, there was a span of 14 bases. Germline lookup yields CDR1 SGHTA and CDR2 FQGTGA. The CDR3 runs 15 residues. CDR3 protein: CASSPSTRATGELFF. Written as DNA, the CDR3 is TGTGCCAGCAGCCCTTCCACGCGGGCCACCGGGGAGCTGTTTTTT.

This clonotype was seen ten or more times. The chain is built from TRBV7-2 and TRBJ2-5; D not resolved. This CDR3 is 13 amino acids long. The ends were cut back, 5 bases at V and 4 bases at J, with 11 bases in the middle. Germline CDR1 is SGHTA and CDR2 is FQGNSA. This chain's CDR3 is CASSRPLPETQYF. CDR3 nucleotides: TGTGCCAGCAGCCGACCGCTCCCAGAGACCCAGTACTTC.

V is TRBV19 and J is TRBJ2-1; 9 positions agree with TRBD2. The CDR3 length is 14 residues. CDR1 LNHDA and CDR2 SQIVND come from the germline V gene (reference sequence). J gave up 8 bases and V 3 bases, and 5 bases lay outside the gene matches. CDR3 loop: CASSMAGGSDEQFF. The CDR3 DNA reads as TGTGCCAGTAGTATGGCGGGAGGGTCCGATGAGCAGTTCTTC. The whole variable domain, remainder taken from reference TRBV19 and TRBJ2-1, is DGGITQSPKYLFRKEGQNVTLSCEQNLNHDAMYWYRQDPGQGLRLIYYSQIVNDFQKGDIAEGYSVSREKKESFPLTVTSAQKNPTAFYLCASSMAGGSDEQFFGPGTRLTVL.

This clonotype was counted only a few times. The chain has TRBV24-1 and TRBJ2-1; TRBD2 might be the D (6 bases). Trimming left V 4 bases short and J 4 bases short, with 16 bases between. The CDR3 spans 16 residues. Per germline, CDR1 KGHDR and CDR2 SFDVKD. This chain's CDR3 is CATSDAGTPFYNEQFF. In DNA, the CDR3 is TGTGCCACCAGTGACGCCGGGACTCCCTTTTACAATGAGCAGTTCTTC.

Ten or more counts support this clonotype. V gene TRBV7-2 combines with J gene TRBJ2-1; TRBD2 might be the D (5 bases). V lost 5 bases and J 9 bases, leaving 20 bases between the germline ends. Germline loops: CDR1 SGHTA, CDR2 FQGNSA. The CDR3 is 15 residues long. DNA for the CDR3: TGTGCCAGCAGCCCAGCGGTTTTACCCGCCGGTGAGCAGTTCTTC. Protein product: CASSPAVLPAGEQFF.

This clonotype was detected ten times or more. J is TRBJ2-5 and V is TRBV7-2, with a weak D call TRBD2 (7 bases). V shed 0 bases and J shed 1 base, with 15 bases lying between them. The germline CDR1 and CDR2 sequences are SGHTA and FQGNSA. This CDR3 spans 17 amino acids. The CDR3 bases are TGTGCCAGCAGCTTAGCGCTCGAGGGGGGGCGCCAAGAGACCCAGTACTTC. Protein: CASSLALEGGRQETQYF. The full variable domain, its missing parts supplied by reference TRBV7-2 and TRBJ2-5, is GAGVSQSPSNKVTEKGKDVELRCDPISGHTALYWYRQSLGQGLEFLIYFQGNSAPDKSGLPSDRFSAERTGGSVSTLTIQRTQQEDSAVYLCASSLALEGGRQETQYFGPGTRLLVL.

This chain joins TRBV2 and TRBJ1-5; D perhaps matches TRBD1 (5 bases). The CDR3 totals 14 residues. Between the trimmed V and J ends, which lost 1 base and 6 bases, there was a span of 10 bases. Germline CDR1 is SNHLY and CDR2 is FYNNEI. CDR3 region: CASSEGRGSQPQHF. CDR3 bases: TGTGCCAGCAGTGAAGGGCGGGGGAGTCAGCCCCAGCATTTT.

The chain links TRBV18 to TRBJ2-3; TRBD2 aligns across 13 bases. V lost 4 bases, J lost 6 bases, and 7 bases stayed unmatched. Germline V gene data show CDR1 as KGHSH and CDR2 as LQKENI. There are 16 residues in the CDR3. DNA of the CDR3: TGTGCCAGCTCACGGGGACTAGCGGGATCAGGGGATACGCAGTATTTT. As protein: CASSRGLAGSGDTQYF.

This clonotype was seen repeatedly, ten times or more. The J gene is TRBJ2-4, the V gene TRBV7-2; D uncertain. V was trimmed by 4 bases and J by 12 bases, leaving 19 bases between them. Germline V gene lookup returns CDR1 SGHTA and CDR2 FQGNSA. This CDR3 contains 14 residues. This CDR3 is CASSSPRGSTDQYF. CDR3 nucleotides: TGTGCCAGCAGCTCTCCCCGTGGTTCTACAGATCAGTACTTC.

This clonotype was found a few times. The chain has TRBV20-1 and TRBJ2-1; 9 positions match TRBD2. Trimming at V came to 4 bases and at J to 5 bases, leaving 9 bases not matched to a gene. The germline CDR1 and CDR2 sequences are DFQATT and SNEGSKA (reference sequence). The CDR3 totals 15 residues. CDR3 residues: CSATSGAGGNNEQFF. In DNA, the CDR3 is TGCAGTGCTACTTCCGGGGCGGGAGGGAACAATGAGCAGTTCTTC.

In this sample, this clonotype turned up a few times. The chain carries TRBV27 and TRBJ2-7; D is unresolved. Trimming stripped 5 bases from V and 0 bases from J, with 11 bases between. The CDR3 has 14 amino acids. Germline values: CDR1 MNHEY, CDR2 SMNVEV (reference sequence). The CDR3 loop reads CASSPLTSSYEQYV. The DNA of the CDR3 is TGTGCCAGCAGTCCCCTGACGAGCTCCTACGAGCAGTACGTC.

The rearrangement uses TRBV7-2 and TRBJ2-3; TRBD2 matches at 11 bases. J gave up 4 bases and V 1 base, and 7 bases lay outside the gene matches. This CDR3 region has 17 residues. Germline lookup yields CDR1 SGHTA and CDR2 FQGNSA. In DNA, the CDR3 is TGTGCCAGCAGCTTAGTTAGCGGGAGGGCAGGTGCAGATACGCAGTATTTT. Translated, it gives CASSLVSGRAGADTQYF.

This clonotype was seen ten or more times. V and J are TRBV7-2 and TRBJ1-1, with D unclear. V was trimmed by 2 bases and J by 8 bases, leaving 12 bases between them. The length of the CDR3 is 13 residues. Looked up from germline, CDR1 is SGHTA and CDR2 is FQGNSA. In DNA, the CDR3 is TGTGCCAGCAGCTTATTGTCCGGCAGGGAAGCTTTCTTT. Its protein product is CASSLLSGREAFF.

The chain has TRBV5-1 and TRBJ2-1; no clear D. Per the germline V gene, CDR1 is SGHRS and CDR2 is YFSETQ. The V end lost 0 bases, the J end lost 3 bases, and 10 bases lay between the germline ends. The CDR3 runs to 15 residues. CDR3 in DNA: TGCGCCAGCAGCTTGGAGGTCGGCGACTACAATGAGCAGTTCTTC. Amino acids: CASSLEVGDYNEQFF. Looking up the rest from reference TRBV5-1 and TRBJ2-1 gives the full variable domain: KAGVTQTPRYLIKTRGQQVTLSCSPISGHRSVSWYQQTPGQGLQFLFEYFSETQRNKGNFPGRFSGRQFSNSRSEMNVSTLELGDSALYLCASSLEVGDYNEQFFGPGTRLTVL.

This clonotype was detected a few times. This chain uses TRBV28 with TRBJ2-2, with D unresolved. The CDR3 is 12 residues long. Trimming took 6 bases from V and 2 from J, leaving 4 bases between them. The germline gives CDR1 MDHEN, CDR2 SYDVKM. For the CDR3, the DNA is TGTGCCAGCAGGGACAACACCGGGGAGCTGTTTTTT. Translated: CASRDNTGELFF. The entire variable domain, with the rest obtained from reference TRBV28 and TRBJ2-2, is as follows: DVKVTQSSRYLVKRTGEKVFLECVQDMDHENMFWYRQDPGLGLRLIYFSYDVKMKEKGDIPEGYSVSREKKERFSLILESASTNQTSMYLCASRDNTGELFFGEGSRLTVL.

The CDR3 sequence is CASSGGPPYEQYV. The CDR3 DNA follows: TGTGCCAGCAGTGGGGGACCACCCTACGAGCAGTACGTC. V usage is TRBV2 and J usage is TRBJ2-7; D may match TRBD1 or TRBD2 (5 bases each). Germline V gene lookup returns CDR1 SNHLY and CDR2 FYNNEI. Trimming took off 4 bases at V and 2 bases at J, with 9 bases between the two ends. The CDR3 runs to 13 residues.

This clonotype has just a few counts. The chain is built from TRBV7-2 and TRBJ2-5, with D possibly TRBD2 on 5 matching bases. Deletions cut 3 bases from V and 3 bases from J, with 8 bases between. Per the germline V gene, CDR1 is SGHTA and CDR2 is FQGNSA. The CDR3 consists of 13 residues. As DNA, the CDR3 is TGTGCCAGCAGCTTCACAGCGGAAGAGACCCAGTACTTC. Translation gives CASSFTAEETQYF.

This clonotype has more than one count but fewer than ten. The V and J genes are TRBV19 and TRBJ1-5, with 8 bases lining up with TRBD1. With 6 bases clipped from V and 2 bases from J, the junction kept 6 bases outside the gene matches. The CDR3 consists of 15 residues. Germline lookup yields CDR1 LNHDA and CDR2 SQIVND (reference sequence). The CDR3 spells CASRTTGEGNQPQHF. The CDR3 DNA follows: TGTGCCAGTAGAACGACAGGGGAGGGCAATCAGCCCCAGCATTTT.

This chain links TRBV10-3 with TRBJ2-1, with 11 bases matching TRBD2. The CDR3 contains 16 residues. The V and J ends lost 5 bases and 6 bases, in that order; junction bases with no gene match: 9. CDR1 is ENHRY and CDR2 is SYGVKD in the germline V gene. CDR3 nucleotide sequence: TGTGCCATCAGTTACGCCGGGACTAGCGGTCCCAATGAGCAGTTCTTC. Translation: CAISYAGTSGPNEQFF.

The rearrangement links TRBV29-1 to TRBJ2-5; a possible D gene is TRBD1 (5 bases). The CDR3 loop spans 12 amino acids. From germline, CDR1 is SQVTM and CDR2 ANQGSEA. Trimming cost V 6 bases and J 4 bases, with 12 bases left between them. The CDR3 reads CSVVDSGETQYF. Written as DNA, the CDR3 is TGCAGCGTCGTTGACAGTGGAGAGACCCAGTACTTC.